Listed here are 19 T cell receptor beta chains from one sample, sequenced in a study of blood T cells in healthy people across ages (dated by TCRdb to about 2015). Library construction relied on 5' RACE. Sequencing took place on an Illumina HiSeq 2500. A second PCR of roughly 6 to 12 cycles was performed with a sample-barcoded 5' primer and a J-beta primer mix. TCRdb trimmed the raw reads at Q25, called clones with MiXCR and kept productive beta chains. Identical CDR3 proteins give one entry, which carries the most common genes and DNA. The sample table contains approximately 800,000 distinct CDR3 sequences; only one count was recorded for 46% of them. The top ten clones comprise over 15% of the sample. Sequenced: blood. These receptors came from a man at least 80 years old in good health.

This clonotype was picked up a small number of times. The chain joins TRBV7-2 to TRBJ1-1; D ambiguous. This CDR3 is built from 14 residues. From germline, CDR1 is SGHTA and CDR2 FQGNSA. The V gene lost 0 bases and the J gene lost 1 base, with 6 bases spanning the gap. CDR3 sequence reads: CASSLAGKNTEAFF. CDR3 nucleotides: TGTGCCAGCAGCTTAGCGGGGAAGAACACTGAAGCTTTCTTT.

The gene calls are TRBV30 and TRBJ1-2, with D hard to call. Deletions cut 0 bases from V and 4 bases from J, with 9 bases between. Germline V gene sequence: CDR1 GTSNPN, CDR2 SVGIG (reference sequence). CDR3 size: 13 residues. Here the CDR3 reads CAWSVGALYGYTF. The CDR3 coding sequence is TGTGCCTGGAGTGTCGGAGCCCTCTATGGCTACACCTTC.

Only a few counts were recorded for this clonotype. In DNA, the CDR3 is TGCGCCAGCAGCTTACAACAGGGGCCCTATGGCTACACCTTC. It yields the protein CASSLQQGPYGYTF. The chain uses TRBV5-1 and TRBJ1-2, with 7 bases lining up with TRBD1. The CDR3 sequence is 14 residues long. CDR1 and CDR2 from the germline V gene are SGHRS and YFSETQ. V trimming: 2 bases; J trimming: 4 bases; junction bases outside the gene matches: 5.

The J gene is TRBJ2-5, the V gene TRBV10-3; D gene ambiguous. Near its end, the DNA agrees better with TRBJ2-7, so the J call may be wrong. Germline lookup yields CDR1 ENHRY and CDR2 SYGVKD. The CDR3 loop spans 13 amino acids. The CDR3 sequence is CAISIEPQGEQYF. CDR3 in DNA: TGTGCCATCAGTATCGAGCCCCAAGGCGAGCAGTACTTC.

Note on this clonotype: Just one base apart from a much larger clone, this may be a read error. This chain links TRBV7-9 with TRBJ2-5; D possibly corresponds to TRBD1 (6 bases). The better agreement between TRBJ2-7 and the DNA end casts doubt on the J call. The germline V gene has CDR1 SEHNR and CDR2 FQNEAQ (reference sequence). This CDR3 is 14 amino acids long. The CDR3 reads CASSVAGQHYEQYF. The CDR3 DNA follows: TGTGCCAGCAGCGTGGCCGGACAGCACTACGAGCAGTACTTC.

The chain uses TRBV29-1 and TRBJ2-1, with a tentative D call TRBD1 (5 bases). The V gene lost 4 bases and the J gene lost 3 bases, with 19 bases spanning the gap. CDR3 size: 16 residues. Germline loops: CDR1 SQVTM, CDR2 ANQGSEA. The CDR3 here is CSVAHPLDNRYNEQFF. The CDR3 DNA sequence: TGCAGCGTTGCTCACCCTCTGGACAATCGCTACAATGAGCAGTTCTTC.

CDR3 amino acids: CASSLGQGRNYGYTF. For the CDR3, the DNA is TGTGCCAGCAGCTTAGGGCAGGGCCGAAACTATGGCTACACCTTC. The V and J genes are TRBV11-3 and TRBJ1-2; D may be TRBD1 (5 bases). The CDR3 spans 15 residues. Germline V gives CDR1 SGHNT, CDR2 YENEEA. V gave up 1 base and J gave up 2 bases, with 11 bases separating them.

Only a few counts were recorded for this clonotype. The CDR3 coding sequence is TGTGCCAGCAGTTTATTTTGGGCAGATAATTCACCCCTCCACTTT. The encoded protein is CASSLFWADNSPLHF. The V gene is TRBV7-2, the J gene TRBJ1-6, with D hard to call. V lost 6 bases, J lost 5 bases, and 14 bases lay in between. Germline V gene sequence: CDR1 SGHTA, CDR2 FQGNSA. The CDR3 is 15 amino acids.

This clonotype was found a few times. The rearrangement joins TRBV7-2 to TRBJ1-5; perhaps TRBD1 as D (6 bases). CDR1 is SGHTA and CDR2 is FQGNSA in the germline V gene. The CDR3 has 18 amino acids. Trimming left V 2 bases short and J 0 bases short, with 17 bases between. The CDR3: CASSLRSGGGYSNQPQHF. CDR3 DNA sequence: TGTGCCAGCAGCTTACGGTCGGGGGGCGGATATAGCAATCAGCCCCAGCATTTT. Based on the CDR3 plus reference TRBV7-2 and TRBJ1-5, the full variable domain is GAGVSQSPSNKVTEKGKDVELRCDPISGHTALYWYRQSLGQGLEFLIYFQGNSAPDKSGLPSDRFSAERTGGSVSTLTIQRTQQEDSAVYLCASSLRSGGGYSNQPQHFGDGTRLSIL.

DNA for the CDR3: TGTGCCAGCAGTACGGGTACCCAAGCCGGAGATACGCAGTATTTT. Protein product: CASSTGTQAGDTQYF. The chain carries TRBV28 and TRBJ2-3; D not certain. From germline, CDR1 is MDHEN and CDR2 SYDVKM. The CDR3 has 15 amino acids. With 5 bases removed from V and 5 bases from J, the gap between germline ends came to 17 bases.

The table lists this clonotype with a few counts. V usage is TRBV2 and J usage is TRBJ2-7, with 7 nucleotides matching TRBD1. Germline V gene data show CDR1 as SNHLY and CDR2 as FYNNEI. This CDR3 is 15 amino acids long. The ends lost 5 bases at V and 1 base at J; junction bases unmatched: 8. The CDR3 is CASSQDRRGSYEQYF. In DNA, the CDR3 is TGTGCCAGCAGTCAGGACAGGAGAGGGTCCTACGAGCAGTACTTC.

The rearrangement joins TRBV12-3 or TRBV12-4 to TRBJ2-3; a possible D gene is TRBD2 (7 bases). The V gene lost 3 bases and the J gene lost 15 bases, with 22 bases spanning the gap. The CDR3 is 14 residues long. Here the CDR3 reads CASSLGGGTDTEYF. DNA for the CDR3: TGTGCCAGCAGTTTGGGGGGGGGCACAGATACGGAATATTTT.

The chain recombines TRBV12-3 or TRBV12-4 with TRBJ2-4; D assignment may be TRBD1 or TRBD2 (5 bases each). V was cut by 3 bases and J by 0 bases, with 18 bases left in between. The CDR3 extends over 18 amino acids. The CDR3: CASSLGEWAQIAKNIQYF. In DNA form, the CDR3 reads TGTGCCAGCAGTTTGGGGGAGTGGGCTCAAATAGCCAAAAACATTCAGTACTTC.

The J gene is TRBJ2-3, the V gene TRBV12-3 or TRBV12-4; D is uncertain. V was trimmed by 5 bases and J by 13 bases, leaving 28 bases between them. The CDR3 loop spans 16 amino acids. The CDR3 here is CASSLGIPPRTPLEYF. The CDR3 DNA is TGTGCCAGCAGTCTAGGGATTCCACCTCGGACCCCGTTGGAGTATTTT.

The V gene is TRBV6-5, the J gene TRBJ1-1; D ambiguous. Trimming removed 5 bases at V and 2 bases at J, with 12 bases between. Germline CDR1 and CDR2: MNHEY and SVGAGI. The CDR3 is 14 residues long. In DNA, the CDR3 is TGTGCCAGCAGTGACCTAGGGTCTAACACTGAAGCTTTCTTT. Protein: CASSDLGSNTEAFF.

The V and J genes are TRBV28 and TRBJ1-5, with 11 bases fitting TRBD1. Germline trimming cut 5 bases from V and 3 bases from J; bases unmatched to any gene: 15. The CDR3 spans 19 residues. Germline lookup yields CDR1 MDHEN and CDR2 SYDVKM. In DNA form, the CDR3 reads TGTGCCAGCAGTCCAAGGGACAGGGGGTTACTTCTTTACAATCAGCCCCAGCATTTT. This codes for CASSPRDRGLLLYNQPQHF.

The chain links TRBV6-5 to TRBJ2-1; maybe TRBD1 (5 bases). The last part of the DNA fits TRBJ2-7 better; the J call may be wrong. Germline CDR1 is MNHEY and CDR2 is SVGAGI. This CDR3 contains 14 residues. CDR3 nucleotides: TGTGCCAGCAGTTACTCGAAGTCGGACAATGAGCAGTACTTC. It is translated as CASSYSKSDNEQYF.

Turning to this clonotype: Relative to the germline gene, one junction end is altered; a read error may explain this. This CDR3 is CAISDGRSYGYTF. The CDR3 DNA follows: TGCGCCATCAGCGACGGACGGTCGTATGGCTACACCTTC. This rearrangement joins TRBV5-1 to TRBJ1-2; D is undetermined. Per the germline V gene, CDR1 is SGHRS and CDR2 is YFSETQ. The CDR3 contains 13 residues.

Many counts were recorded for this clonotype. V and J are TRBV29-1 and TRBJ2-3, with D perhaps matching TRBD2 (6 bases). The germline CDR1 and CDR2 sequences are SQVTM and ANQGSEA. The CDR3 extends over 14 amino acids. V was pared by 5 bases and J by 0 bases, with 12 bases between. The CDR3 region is CSVLESGSTDTQYF. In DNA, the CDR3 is TGCAGCGTTCTCGAAAGCGGGAGCACAGATACGCAGTATTTT.